These 23 T cell receptor beta chains share one sample of origin, sequenced in a study of naive and memory T cell subsets. Regarding the study as a whole: Possibly reflecting memory cells re-expressing CD45RA, a few larger clonotypes occurred in naive repertoires, especially CD8.

An equimolar mix of two oligonucleotides served as the beta constant-region primer for TRBC1 and TRBC2. Ligated cDNA was amplified by four rounds of PCR with nested alpha and beta constant-region primers and SP2. TCRdb analysed the UMI-ligation and nested PCR reads with MiXCR anew, one entry per CDR3 protein. The top ten hold around 0.11% of the sample, which has 140,000 to 150,000 distinct CDR3 sequences, over 20% seen once. Their target antigens are unknown. Sequenced: naive CD4+ T cells from blood. The receptors come from a human donor in good health.

The rearrangement joins TRBV6-6 to TRBJ1-1, with 8 nucleotides matching TRBD1. The germline V gene encodes CDR1 MNHNY and CDR2 SVGAGI (reference sequence). The ends lost 6 bases at V and 1 base at J; junction bases unmatched: 10. This CDR3 is built from 16 residues. CDR3 amino acids: CASRGKGGQANTEAFF. The CDR3, as DNA: TGTGCCAGCAGGGGCAAGGGGGGACAGGCGAACACTGAAGCTTTCTTT.

The CDR3 loop is CSAGDRDWYQETQYF. CDR3 coding DNA: TGCAGTGCTGGGGACAGGGATTGGTACCAAGAGACCCAGTACTTC. V and J are TRBV20-1 and TRBJ2-5; 9 bases fit TRBD1. The germline CDR1 and CDR2 sequences are DFQATT and SNEGSKA (reference sequence). The CDR3 contains 15 residues. The V segment lost 5 bases and the J segment 0 bases; nucleotides outside the gene matches: 7.

The genes are TRBV27 and TRBJ2-1; 14 bases are a match to TRBD2. The CDR3 spans 17 residues. Looked up from germline, CDR1 is MNHEY and CDR2 is SMNVEV (reference sequence). V lost 1 base and J lost 16; bases outside the gene matches: 15. The CDR3 loop is CASSLLPSGTSGSRSFF. CDR3 sequence (DNA): TGTGCCAGCAGTTTATTGCCCTCCGGGACTAGCGGGAGCAGGTCTTTCTTC.

This clonotype was recorded at least ten times. The V gene is TRBV29-1, the J gene TRBJ2-6, with TRBD1 as a possible D gene (5 bases). CDR1 is SQVTM and CDR2 is ANQGSEA in the germline V gene. The V gene lost 6 bases and the J gene lost 1 base, with 13 bases spanning the gap. The CDR3 length is 15 residues. The CDR3 DNA reads TGCAGCGTCCGTCTCAGGGTTTCTGGGGCCAACGTCCTGACTTTC. Amino acids: CSVRLRVSGANVLTF.

This clonotype has more than one count but fewer than ten. The chain carries TRBV5-1 and TRBJ2-1; 10 nucleotides match TRBD2. Germline CDR1 is SGHRS and CDR2 is YFSETQ. The CDR3 runs 17 residues. Trimming cost V 0 bases and J 8 bases; bases outside gene matches: 11. For the CDR3, the DNA is TGCGCCAGCAGCTTGGCGACAACTAGCGGGACGGTTGATGAGCAGTTCTTC. Its translation: CASSLATTSGTVDEQFF. The full variable domain, in which reference TRBV5-1 and TRBJ2-1 provide the parts outside the CDR3, is KAGVTQTPRYLIKTRGQQVTLSCSPISGHRSVSWYQQTPGQGLQFLFEYFSETQRNKGNFPGRFSGRQFSNSRSEMNVSTLELGDSALYLCASSLATTSGTVDEQFFGPGTRLTVL.

CDR3 in DNA: TGCAGCATCGCCGGGACTAGCGGGAGGCCCCTCTACAATGAGCAGTTCTTC. It translates to CSIAGTSGRPLYNEQFF. The V gene is TRBV29-1, the J gene TRBJ2-1; 15 positions match TRBD2. Germline V gene sequence: CDR1 SQVTM, CDR2 ANQGSEA. The length of the CDR3 is 17 residues. J was trimmed by 3 bases and V by 8 bases; bases with no gene match: 11.

The rearrangement uses TRBV6-5 and TRBJ1-1, with D possibly TRBD1 on 5 matching bases. Germline assignment: CDR1 MNHEY and CDR2 SVGAGI. The CDR3 contains 16 residues. The V and J ends lost 5 bases and 5 bases respectively, with 21 bases between them. The CDR3 loop is CASSATRMSKGTEAFF. The CDR3 coding sequence is TGTGCCAGCAGTGCCACTCGGATGAGTAAGGGGACTGAAGCTTTCTTT.

J is TRBJ2-7 and V is TRBV29-1; tentative D call: TRBD2 (5 bases). The CDR3 extends over 12 amino acids. Germline CDR1 reads SQVTM; CDR2 reads ANQGSEA. V dropped 4 bases and J dropped 1 base, with 8 bases sitting between them. The CDR3 DNA is TGCAGCGTTGGAGGACTGTCCTACGAGCAGTACTTC. Encoded protein: CSVGGLSYEQYF.

The chain joins TRBV7-2 to TRBJ1-1; D remains unclear. Trimming took off 3 bases at V and 7 bases at J, with 18 bases between the two ends. CDR1 and CDR2 (germline): SGHTA, FQGNSA. CDR3 length: 15 amino acids. For the CDR3, the DNA is TGTGCCAGCAGCTTGTCCGGGTCCTCCACCCGTGAAGCTTTCTTT. Its translation is CASSLSGSSTREAFF.

In its sample, this clonotype was seen many times. The chain is built from TRBV28 and TRBJ2-3; D gene uncertain. CDR1 is MDHEN, CDR2 SYDVKM, per germline. The V end was cut by 7 bases, the J end by 4 bases, with 9 bases between. The CDR3 sequence is 12 residues long. CDR3 coding DNA: TGTGCCAGCACTCCCAATTCAGATACGCAGTATTTT. Residues: CASTPNSDTQYF.

The J gene is TRBJ2-1, the V gene TRBV12-3 or TRBV12-4, with D perhaps given as TRBD1 or TRBD2 (5 bases each). There are 15 residues in the CDR3. Trimming took 7 bases from V and 0 from J, leaving 13 bases between them. DNA for the CDR3: TGTGCCAGCAACACATGGGGGAGCTCCTACAATGAGCAGTTCTTC. This gives the protein CASNTWGSSYNEQFF.

The chain uses TRBV3-1 and TRBJ1-5; no definite D call. The CDR3 has 15 residues. V was cut by 0 bases and J by 5 bases, with 11 bases left in between. Per the germline V gene, CDR1 is LGHDT and CDR2 is YNNKEL (reference sequence). The DNA for the CDR3 is TGTGCCAGCAGCCAAGAGGGCAGGCCCCATCAGCCCCAGCATTTT. It encodes CASSQEGRPHQPQHF.

A few counts support this clonotype. The gene calls are TRBV20-1 and TRBJ2-6, with TRBD1 matching 9 bases. J lost 0 bases, V lost 4 bases, and 10 bases had no gene match. Germline V CDR1 and CDR2: DFQATT, SNEGSKA (reference sequence). The CDR3 has 18 amino acids. The CDR3, as DNA: TGCAGTGCTACCATACAGGGGGCCGTTGACTCTGGGGCCAACGTCCTGACTTTC. Protein product: CSATIQGAVDSGANVLTF.

The rearrangement joins TRBV6-5 to TRBJ2-3, with a possible D match to TRBD2 (6 bases). The germline CDR1 and CDR2 sequences are MNHEY and SVGAGI. This CDR3 is 15 amino acids long. Trimming took 5 bases from V and 0 from J, leaving 12 bases between them. The CDR3 sequence is CASSPLAPSTDTQYF. CDR3 in DNA: TGTGCCAGCAGTCCTCTAGCGCCGAGCACAGATACGCAGTATTTT.

The chain uses TRBV10-3 and TRBJ2-7; D is tentatively TRBD1 or TRBD2 (5 bases each). The CDR3 is 13 residues long. Trimming took off 5 bases at V and 1 base at J, with 9 bases between the two ends. Germline lookup yields CDR1 ENHRY and CDR2 SYGVKD. This CDR3 reads CAISTGTSYEQYF. The CDR3 DNA sequence: TGTGCCATCAGTACCGGGACGTCCTACGAGCAGTACTTC.

In this sample, this clonotype turned up many times. J is TRBJ2-1 and V is TRBV7-6, with TRBD2 matching over 12 bases. Unmatched junction bases numbered 4, after V lost 1 base and J lost 6 bases. The CDR3 loop spans 16 amino acids. Germline V lookup: CDR1 SGHVS, CDR2 FNYEAQ. CDR3 region: CASSLESSGRANEQFF. The CDR3 DNA reads TGTGCCAGCAGCTTAGAATCTAGCGGGAGGGCCAATGAGCAGTTCTTC.

V usage is TRBV27 and J usage is TRBJ1-4; 10 positions agree with TRBD1. Germline lookup yields CDR1 MNHEY and CDR2 SMNVEV (reference sequence). J gave up 0 bases and V 5 bases, and 12 bases lay outside the gene matches. The CDR3 runs 19 residues. The CDR3 DNA sequence: TGTGCCAGCAGTAAGCGACAGGGGGCCTTCCGTGCAACTAATGAAAAACTGTTTTTT. This gives the protein CASSKRQGAFRATNEKLFF.

The rearrangement joins TRBV5-1 to TRBJ2-7; 12 bases agree with TRBD1. The J segment lost 2 bases and the V segment lost 1 base, leaving 13 bases of the junction unmatched. This CDR3 has 19 residues. From germline, CDR1 is SGHRS and CDR2 YFSETQ. CDR3 region: CASSLKGTGGQERTYEQYF. CDR3 in DNA: TGCGCCAGCAGCTTGAAAGGGACAGGGGGCCAAGAGCGCACCTACGAGCAGTACTTC.

The chain employs TRBV6-6 and TRBJ1-3; maybe TRBD1 (5 bases). The CDR3 has 14 amino acids. The germline CDR1 and CDR2 sequences are MNHNY and SVGAGI (reference sequence). Trimming took off 3 bases at V and 5 bases at J, with 11 bases between the two ends. CDR3 amino acids: CASSYQGRRNTIYF. CDR3 bases: TGTGCCAGCAGTTATCAGGGCAGGAGAAACACCATATATTTT.

In this sample, this clonotype turned up a few times. The genes are TRBV2 and TRBJ2-3; 15 bases are a match to TRBD2. Losses at the gene ends were 5 bases for V and 7 bases for J; bases not matched to a gene: 7. Germline V lookup: CDR1 SNHLY, CDR2 FYNNEI. This CDR3 has 16 residues. The CDR3 region has the DNA TGTGCCAGCAGTCGGGGCGGGACTAGCGGGAGGAATACGCAGTATTTT. It is translated as CASSRGGTSGRNTQYF.

This clonotype was recorded a few times. The V and J genes are TRBV7-2 and TRBJ2-2; perhaps TRBD2 as D (6 bases). CDR3 length: 13 residues. V shed 7 bases and J shed 6 bases, with 12 bases lying between them. Germline CDR1 reads SGHTA; CDR2 reads FQGNSA. CDR3 coding DNA: TGTGCCAGCAACAAAGGCGGGGCCGGGGAGCTGTTTTTT. Translating it yields CASNKGGAGELFF.

The table lists this clonotype with a few counts. This chain connects TRBV12-3 or TRBV12-4 to TRBJ2-6, with a tentative D call TRBD1 (6 bases). CDR3 length equals 17 residues. The V end was cut by 6 bases, the J end by 0 bases, with 15 bases between. The CDR3, as DNA: TGTGCCAGCAGCCGAGACAGGCCACCCTCTGGGGCCAACGTCCTGACTTTC. This sequence encodes CASSRDRPPSGANVLTF.

In its sample, this clonotype was seen a few times. V and J are TRBV5-1 and TRBJ1-1; no clear D gene. Germline CDR1 SGHRS, CDR2 YFSETQ. V was cut by 4 bases and J by 6 bases, with 13 bases left in between. The CDR3 has 13 amino acids. The CDR3 loop reads CASSREGVAEAFF. In nucleotides, the CDR3 is TGCGCCAGCAGCCGGGAGGGCGTAGCTGAAGCTTTCTTT.